A selection of T cell receptor beta chains follows, all from one sample in a study of T cells in Graves' hyperthyroidism and ophthalmopathy. TCRdb fed the multiplex PCR reads into MiXCR, producing one record per CDR3 protein. Here the sample spans nearly 250,000 distinct CDR3 sequences, almost 25% being singletons. What was sequenced was blood. The receptors originated from a woman in her forties with Graves' ophthalmopathy. Both conserved end residues are part of each CDR3. D genes are given only for firm matches. Clone size is stated in some rows and not others, as once, few, many or a class when expanded.

TRBJ2-7	TRBV6-1	TRBD2	.	CASSDAPGLAGADEQYF	TGTGCCAGCAGTGATGCCCCGGGACTAGCGGGAGCCGACGAGCAGTACTTC
TRBJ2-5	TRBV20-1	TRBD2	many	CSARGLAGGQYQETQYF	TGCAGTGCTCGAGGACTAGCGGGAGGACAGTACCAAGAGACCCAGTACTTC
TRBJ2-5	TRBV2	TRBD1	many	CASNGQARETQYF	TGTGCCAGCAACGGACAGGCACGGGAGACCCAGTACTTC
TRBJ2-4	TRBV6-1	TRBD1	.	CASSVSMRQGTNIQYF	TGTGCCAGCAGTGTCAGTATGAGACAGGGGACAAACATTCAGTACTTC
TRBJ2-2	TRBV7-3	.	many	CASSLGMGGGELFF	TGTGCCAGCAGCTTAGGGATGGGAGGCGGGGAGCTGTTTTTT
TRBJ1-1	TRBV30	TRBD1	many	CAWTKEGARTEAFF	TGTGCCTGGACCAAGGAGGGGGCTCGCACTGAAGCTTTCTTT
TRBJ1-2	TRBV11-2	.	.	CASSSRGWGGLEGYTF	TGTGCCAGCAGCAGTAGAGGTTGGGGGGGTCTTGAGGGCTACACCTTC
TRBJ2-5	TRBV29-1	.	many	CSAPSTNQETQYF	TGCAGCGCCCCCTCGACTAACCAAGAGACCCAGTACTTC
TRBJ2-5	TRBV28	.	.	CASSPERGETQYF	TGTGCCAGCAGTCCCGAGAGGGGAGAGACCCAGTACTTC
TRBJ1-1	TRBV15	.	many	CATSRGGTGIITEAFF	TGTGCCACCAGCAGAGGAGGAACAGGGATCATCACTGAAGCTTTCTTT
TRBJ1-2	TRBV6-1	TRBD1	many	CASTPTGDGYTF	TGTGCCAGCACCCCTACAGGGGATGGCTACACCTTC
TRBJ2-5	TRBV28	TRBD1	many	CASSSPGTGGLKTQYF	TGTGCCAGCAGTTCCCCCGGGACAGGGGGCCTGAAGACCCAGTACTTC
TRBJ2-7	TRBV20-1	.	many	CSASKRDEQYF	TGCAGTGCTAGTAAGAGGGACGAGCAGTACTTC
TRBJ1-3	TRBV20-1	TRBD1	many	CSASGNGTVSGNTIYF	TGCAGTGCTAGTGGAAACGGGACAGTCTCTGGAAACACCATATATTTT
TRBJ1-1	TRBV11-3	.	many	CASSLGGGKNTEAFF	TGTGCCAGCAGCTTAGGAGGCGGAAAGAACACTGAAGCTTTCTTT
TRBJ2-7	TRBV11-3	.	few	CASSLGTGRGAYEQYF	TGTGCCAGCAGCTTAGGGACGGGAAGGGGAGCCTACGAGCAGTACTTC
TRBJ1-3	TRBV12-3/TRBV12-4	.	many	CASSLDGGGLYF	TGTGCCAGCAGTTTAGATGGCGGGGGCCTATATTTT
TRBJ1-1	TRBV5-1	.	many	CASSLVGNTEALF	TGCGCCAGCAGCTTGGTAGGGAACACTGAAGCTCTCTTT
TRBJ2-7	TRBV28	.	many	CASSYLDVDEQYF	TGTGCCAGCAGTTACCTAGACGTCGACGAGCAGTACTTC
TRBJ2-5	TRBV10-1	.	.	CASSGELGETQYF	TGCGCCAGCAGTGGGGAGCTGGGGGAGACCCAGTACTTC
TRBJ2-5	TRBV7-2	TRBD2	.	CASSPGTSGRVETQYF	TGTGCCAGCAGCCCAGGGACTAGCGGGAGGGTTGAGACCCAGTACTTC
TRBJ2-5	TRBV6-1	.	many	CASSRSSETQYF	TGTGCCAGCAGTCGTAGCTCGGAGACCCAGTACTTC
TRBJ1-5	TRBV5-1	.	many	CASSPDGGNQPQHF	TGCGCCAGCAGCCCCGACGGTGGCAATCAGCCCCAGCATTTT
TRBJ2-4	TRBV28	.	many	CASSLQGPAKNIQYF	TGTGCCAGCAGTCTCCAGGGTCCAGCCAAAAACATTCAGTACTTC
TRBJ2-7	TRBV27	TRBD2	many	CASSLWTSGIEQYF	TGTGCCAGCAGCCTTTGGACTAGCGGGATCGAGCAGTACTTC
TRBJ1-2	TRBV30	.	many	CAWSVHRAALGGYTF	TGTGCCTGGAGTGTACATAGGGCCGCATTGGGTGGCTACACCTTC
TRBJ2-7	TRBV28	TRBD1	.	CASREQGQKNYEQYF	TGTGCCAGCAGAGAACAGGGACAGAAGAACTACGAGCAGTACTTC
TRBJ2-2	TRBV7-2	.	many	CASGNTWAELFF	TGTGCCAGCGGCAATACCTGGGCGGAGCTGTTTTTT
TRBJ2-7	TRBV24-1	TRBD2	many	CATSDPGPLGGGEQYF	TGTGCCACCAGTGATCCCGGACCGCTTGGGGGGGGCGAGCAGTACTTC
TRBJ1-2	TRBV12-3/TRBV12-4	.	many	CASSLRALVYGYTF	TGTGCCAGCAGTTTACGGGCCCTGGTCTATGGCTACACCTTC
TRBJ1-5	TRBV12-3/TRBV12-4	.	.	CASSYNPGHEGQPQHF	TGTGCCAGCAGCTATAATCCAGGACACGAAGGTCAGCCCCAGCATTTT
TRBJ2-7	TRBV2	TRBD1	.	CASRPGQGFHEQYF	TGTGCCAGCAGACCGGGACAGGGGTTCCACGAGCAGTACTTC